This T cell receptor (beta chain) originates from a study of cytomegalovirus exposure and HLA in healthy donors. Notes on the study in general: Reports credit the classifier with highly specific, highly sensitive diagnosis of cytomegalovirus status. TCR beta chain V- and J-gene trimming was linked, in a later analysis, to a missense variant in DCLRE1C.

13 Jbeta primers and 60 Vbeta primers were used for the PCR. Per the study methods: In a later analysis, around 10 million of 83 million or so unique beta chains occurred in at least two donors. Assay used: immunoSEQ multiplex PCR; TCRdb lists only in-frame clones, some missing. D and trimming come from the DNA, and the V and J calls and clone size come from that table. The repertoire holds 55,000 or so clones, nearly 85% seen once, with more than 1.5% in the top ten. The CDR3 is 14 residues long. Trimming removed 2 bases from V and 8 bases from J; junction bases left unmatched: 6. Germline V gene sequence: CDR1 SGHNT, CDR2 YYREEE (reference sequence). This clone has only one observation. What it binds is not known. Donors showed nominal health when sampled, although they likely had unrecorded immune exposures.

The sequence was collected from a young man in good health and CMV-seronegative. The specimen sequenced was PBMCs. The chain has TRBV5-4 and TRBJ1-2; TRBD1 matches 10 bases. This CDR3 is CASSLPGQGLGYTF. CDR3 sequence (DNA): TGTGCCAGCAGCTTACCGGGACAGGGGCTCGGCTACACCTTC.